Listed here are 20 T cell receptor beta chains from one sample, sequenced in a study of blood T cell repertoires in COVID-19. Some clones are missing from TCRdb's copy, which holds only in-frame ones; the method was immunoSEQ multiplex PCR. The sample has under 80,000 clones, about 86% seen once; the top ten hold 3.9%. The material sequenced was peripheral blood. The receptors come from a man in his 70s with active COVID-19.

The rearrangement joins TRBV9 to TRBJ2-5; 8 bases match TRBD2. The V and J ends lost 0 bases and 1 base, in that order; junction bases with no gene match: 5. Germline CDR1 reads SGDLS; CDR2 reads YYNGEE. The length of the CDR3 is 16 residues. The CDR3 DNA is TGTGCCAGCAGCGTAGCTCCCGGGGGGGGCCAAGAGACCCAGTACTTC. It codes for CASSVAPGGGQETQYF. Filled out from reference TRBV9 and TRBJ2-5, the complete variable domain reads DSGVTQTPKHLITATGQRVTLRCSPRSGDLSVYWYQQSLDQGLQFLIQYYNGEERAKGNILERFSAQQFPDLHSELNLSSLELGDSALYFCASSVAPGGGQETQYFGPGTRLLVL.

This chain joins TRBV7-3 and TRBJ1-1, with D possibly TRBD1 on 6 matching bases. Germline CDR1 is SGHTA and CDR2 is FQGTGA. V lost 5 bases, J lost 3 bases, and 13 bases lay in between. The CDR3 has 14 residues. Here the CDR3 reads CASSPQGRDTEAFF. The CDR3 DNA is TGTGCCAGCAGCCCCCAGGGGCGGGACACTGAAGCTTTCTTT. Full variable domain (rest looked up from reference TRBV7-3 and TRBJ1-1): GAGVSQTPSNKVTEKGKYVELRCDPISGHTALYWYRQSLGQGPEFLIYFQGTGAADDSGLPNDRFFAVRPEGSVSTLKIQRTERGDSAVYLCASSPQGRDTEAFFGQGTRLTVV.

The CDR3 protein is CASRASGRELGYGYTF. CDR3 bases: TGTGCCAGCAGGGCTTCCGGCAGGGAACTCGGGTATGGCTACACCTTC. The genes are TRBV7-2 and TRBJ1-2; a weak D match, TRBD1 (5 bases). Trimming shortened V by 6 bases and J by 5 bases, and 22 bases separated the two germline ends. Germline V lookup: CDR1 SGHTA, CDR2 FQGNSA. The length of the CDR3 is 16 residues.

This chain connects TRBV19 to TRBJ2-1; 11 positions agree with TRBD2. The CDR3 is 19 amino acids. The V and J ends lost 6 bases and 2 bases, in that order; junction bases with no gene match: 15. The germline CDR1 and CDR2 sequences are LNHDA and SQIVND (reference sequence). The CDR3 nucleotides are TGTGCCAGTAGCCCCCGGGGTAGCGGGAGGGAGGGGCCCTACAATGAGCAGTTCTTC. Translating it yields CASSPRGSGREGPYNEQFF.

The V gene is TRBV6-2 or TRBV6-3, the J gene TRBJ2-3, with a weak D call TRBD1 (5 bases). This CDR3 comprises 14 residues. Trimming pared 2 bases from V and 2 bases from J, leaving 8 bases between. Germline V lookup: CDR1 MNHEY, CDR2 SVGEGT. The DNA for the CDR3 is TGTGCCAGCAGTTACGGGGCGGACACAGATACGCAGTATTTT. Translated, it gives CASSYGADTDTQYF.

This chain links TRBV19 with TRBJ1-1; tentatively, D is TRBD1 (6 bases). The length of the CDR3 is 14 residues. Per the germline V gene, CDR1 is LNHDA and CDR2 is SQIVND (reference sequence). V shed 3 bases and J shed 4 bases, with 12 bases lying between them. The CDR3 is CASSIGAGVTEAFF. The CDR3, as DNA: TGTGCCAGTAGTATTGGGGCAGGGGTCACTGAAGCTTTCTTT.

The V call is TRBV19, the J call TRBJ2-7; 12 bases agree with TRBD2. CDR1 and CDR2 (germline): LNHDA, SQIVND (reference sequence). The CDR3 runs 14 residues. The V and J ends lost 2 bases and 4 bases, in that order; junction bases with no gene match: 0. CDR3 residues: CASSITSGRYEQYF. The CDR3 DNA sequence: TGTGCCAGTAGTATAACTAGCGGGAGGTACGAGCAGTACTTC. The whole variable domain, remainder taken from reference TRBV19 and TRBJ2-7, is DGGITQSPKYLFRKEGQNVTLSCEQNLNHDAMYWYRQDPGQGLRLIYYSQIVNDFQKGDIAEGYSVSREKKESFPLTVTSAQKNPTAFYLCASSITSGRYEQYFGPGTRLTVT.

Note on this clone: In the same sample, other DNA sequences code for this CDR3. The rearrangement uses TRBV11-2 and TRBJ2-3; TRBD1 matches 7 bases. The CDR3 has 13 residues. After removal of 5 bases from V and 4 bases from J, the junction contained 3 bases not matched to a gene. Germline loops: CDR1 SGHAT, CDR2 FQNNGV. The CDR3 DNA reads TGTGCCAGCAGCCGGACAGGTCCAGATACGCAGTATTTT. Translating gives CASSRTGPDTQYF.

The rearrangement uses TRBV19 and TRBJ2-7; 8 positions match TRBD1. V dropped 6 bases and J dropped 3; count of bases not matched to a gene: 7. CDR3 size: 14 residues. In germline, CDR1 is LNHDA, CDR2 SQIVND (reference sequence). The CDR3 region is CASRPTGANYEQYF. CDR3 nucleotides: TGTGCCAGTAGACCGACAGGGGCAAACTACGAGCAGTACTTC.

DNA of the CDR3: TGTGCCAGCAGCTTGGGGACAGACACCGACGAGCAGTACTTC. Translated, it gives CASSLGTDTDEQYF. The V call is TRBV7-8, the J call TRBJ2-7; the match to TRBD1 covers 7 bases. CDR1 and CDR2 from the germline V gene are SGHVS and FQNEAQ. The CDR3 is 14 amino acids. V lost 3 bases and J lost 5; bases outside the gene matches: 7. The entire variable domain, with the rest obtained from reference TRBV7-8 and TRBJ2-7, is as follows: GAGVSQSPRYKVAKRGQDVALRCDPISGHVSLFWYQQALGQGPEFLTYFQNEAQLDKSGLPSDRFFAERPEGSVSTLKIQRTQQEDSAVYLCASSLGTDTDEQYFGPGTRLTVT.

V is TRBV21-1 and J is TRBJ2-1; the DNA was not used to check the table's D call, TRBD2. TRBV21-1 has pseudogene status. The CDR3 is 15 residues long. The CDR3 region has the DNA TGTGCCAGCAGCAAAGGTGCAGCGGGGGACAATGAGCAGTTCTTC. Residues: CASSKGAAGDNEQFF.

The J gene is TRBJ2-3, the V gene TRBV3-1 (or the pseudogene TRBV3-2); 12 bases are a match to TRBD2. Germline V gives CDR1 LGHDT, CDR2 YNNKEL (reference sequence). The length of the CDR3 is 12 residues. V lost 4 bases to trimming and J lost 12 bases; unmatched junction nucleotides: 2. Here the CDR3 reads CASSPGLAGQYF. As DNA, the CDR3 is TGTGCCAGCAGCCCAGGACTAGCGGGACAGTATTTT.

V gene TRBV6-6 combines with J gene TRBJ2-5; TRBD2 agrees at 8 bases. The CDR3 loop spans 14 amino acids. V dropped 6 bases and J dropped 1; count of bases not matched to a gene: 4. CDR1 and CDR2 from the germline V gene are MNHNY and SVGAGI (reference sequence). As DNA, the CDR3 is TGTGCCAGCAGCCAACTAGCGGTCCAAGAGACCCAGTACTTC. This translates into CASSQLAVQETQYF.

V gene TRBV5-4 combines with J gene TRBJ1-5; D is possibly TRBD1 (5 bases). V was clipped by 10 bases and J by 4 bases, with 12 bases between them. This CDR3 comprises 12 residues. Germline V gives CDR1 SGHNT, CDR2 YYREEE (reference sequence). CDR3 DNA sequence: TGTGCCGGGGCGGTCGGTAATCAGCCCCAGCATTTT. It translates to CAGAVGNQPQHF.

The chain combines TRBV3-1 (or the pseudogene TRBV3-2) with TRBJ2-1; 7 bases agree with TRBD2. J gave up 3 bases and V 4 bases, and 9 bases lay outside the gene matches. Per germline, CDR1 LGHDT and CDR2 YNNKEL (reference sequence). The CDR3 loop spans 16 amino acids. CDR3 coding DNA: TGTGCCAGCAGCCCCCACGGCGGGAGTGTCTACAATGAGCAGTTCTTC. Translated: CASSPHGGSVYNEQFF.

CDR3: CASSIVTAGELFF. Written as DNA, the CDR3 is TGTGCCAGTAGTATTGTGACAGCCGGGGAGCTGTTTTTT. The chain uses TRBV19 and TRBJ2-2; D possibly corresponds to TRBD1 (5 bases). Germline V lookup: CDR1 LNHDA, CDR2 SQIVND (reference sequence). Trimming pared 3 bases from V and 6 bases from J, leaving 8 bases between. The CDR3 sequence is 13 residues long. The full variable domain, completed using reference TRBV19 and TRBJ2-2, is DGGITQSPKYLFRKEGQNVTLSCEQNLNHDAMYWYRQDPGQGLRLIYYSQIVNDFQKGDIAEGYSVSREKKESFPLTVTSAQKNPTAFYLCASSIVTAGELFFGEGSRLTVL.

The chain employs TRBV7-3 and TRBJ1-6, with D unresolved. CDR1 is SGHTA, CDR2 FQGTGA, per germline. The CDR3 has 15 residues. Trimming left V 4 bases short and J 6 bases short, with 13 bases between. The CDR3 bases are TGTGCCAGCAGCTCCCTGGGAGGGCTTAATTCACCCCTCCACTTT. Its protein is CASSSLGGLNSPLHF.

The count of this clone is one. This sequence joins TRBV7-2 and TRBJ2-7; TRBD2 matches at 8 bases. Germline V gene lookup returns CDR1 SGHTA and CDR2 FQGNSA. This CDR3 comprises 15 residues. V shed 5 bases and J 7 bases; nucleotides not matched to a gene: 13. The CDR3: CASSPSGGGWEEQYF. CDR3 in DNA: TGTGCCAGCAGCCCGAGCGGGGGAGGCTGGGAGGAGCAGTACTTC.

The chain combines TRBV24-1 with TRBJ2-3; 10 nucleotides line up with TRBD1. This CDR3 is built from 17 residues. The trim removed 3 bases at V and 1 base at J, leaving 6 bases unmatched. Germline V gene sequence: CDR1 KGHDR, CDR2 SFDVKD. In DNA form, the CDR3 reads TGTGCCACCAGTGATGAGTTGGGGACAGGGGGCACAGATACGCAGTATTTT. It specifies CATSDELGTGGTDTQYF.

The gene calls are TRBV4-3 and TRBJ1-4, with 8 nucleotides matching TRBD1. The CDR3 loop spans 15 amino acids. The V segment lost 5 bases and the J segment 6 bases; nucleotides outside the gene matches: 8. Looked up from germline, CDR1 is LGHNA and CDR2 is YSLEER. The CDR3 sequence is CASSYTGGADEKLFF. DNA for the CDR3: TGCGCCAGCAGCTACACAGGGGGGGCGGATGAAAAACTGTTTTTT.